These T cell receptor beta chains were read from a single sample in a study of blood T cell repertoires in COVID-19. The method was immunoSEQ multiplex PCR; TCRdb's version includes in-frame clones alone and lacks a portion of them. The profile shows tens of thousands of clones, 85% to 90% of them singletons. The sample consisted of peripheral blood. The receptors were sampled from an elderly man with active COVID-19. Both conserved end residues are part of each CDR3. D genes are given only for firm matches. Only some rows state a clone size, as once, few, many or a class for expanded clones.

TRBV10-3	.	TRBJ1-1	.	CAISDSYQNTEAFF	TGTGCCATCAGCGACAGTTATCAGAACACTGAAGCTTTCTTT
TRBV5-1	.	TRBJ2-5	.	CASSLGASSQETQYF	TGCGCCAGCAGCTTGGGGGCCAGCTCCCAAGAGACCCAGTACTTC
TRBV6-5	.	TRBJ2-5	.	CASSLTPGNQETQYF	TGTGCCAGCAGCCTAACCCCAGGGAACCAAGAGACCCAGTACTTC
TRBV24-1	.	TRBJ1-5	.	CATSDSITGKPQHF	TGTGCCACCAGTGACTCGATTACAGGGAAGCCCCAGCATTTT
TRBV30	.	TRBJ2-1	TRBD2	CAWIPGTRSSYNEQFF	TGTGCCTGGATCCCCGGGACTAGGAGCTCCTACAATGAGCAGTTCTTC
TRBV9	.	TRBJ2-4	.	CASSVAGRGGVDIQYF	TGTGCCAGCAGCGTAGCGGGCAGGGGTGGGGTTGACATTCAGTACTTC
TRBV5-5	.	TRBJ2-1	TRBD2	CASSLGGLASLNEQFF	TGTGCCAGCAGCTTGGGGGGACTAGCGTCCCTCAATGAGCAGTTCTTC
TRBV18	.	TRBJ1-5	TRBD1	CASSPAGGSRNQPQHF	TGTGCCAGCTCACCAGCAGGGGGCAGTCGCAATCAGCCCCAGCATTTT
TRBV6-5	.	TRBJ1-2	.	CASRQTRTGPYGYTF	TGTGCCAGCAGGCAAACCCGAACAGGGCCCTATGGCTACACCTTC
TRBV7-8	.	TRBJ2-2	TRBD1	CASSTHRGVMDTGELFF	TGTGCCAGCAGCACCCACAGGGGGGTGATGGACACCGGGGAGCTGTTTTTT
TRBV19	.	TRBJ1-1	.	CASTMGGGTEAFF	TGTGCCAGTACTATGGGGGGAGGCACTGAAGCTTTCTTT
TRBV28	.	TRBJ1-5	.	CASILEGRPFVAQHF	TGTGCCAGCATTCTAGAGGGCAGGCCCTTTGTAGCCCAGCATTTT
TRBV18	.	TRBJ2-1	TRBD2	CASSPRTSGDYNEQFF	TGTGCCAGCTCACCACGGACTAGCGGGGACTACAATGAGCAGTTCTTC
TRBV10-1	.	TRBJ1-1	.	CASRMALNTEAFF	TGCGCCAGCAGGATGGCCTTGAACACTGAAGCTTTCTTT
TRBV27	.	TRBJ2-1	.	CATTDAYNEQFF	TGTGCCACCACTGATGCATACAATGAGCAGTTCTTC
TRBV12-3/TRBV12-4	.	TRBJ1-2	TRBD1	CASSSGGFYGYTF	TGTGCCAGCAGCTCAGGGGGTTTCTATGGCTACACCTTC
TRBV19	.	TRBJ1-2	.	CASSGLQGGVGGYTF	TGTGCCAGTAGTGGATTACAGGGAGGGGTTGGTGGCTACACCTTC
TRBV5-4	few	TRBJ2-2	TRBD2	CASSRTSGRAGELFF	TGTGCCAGCAGCCGGACTAGCGGGCGGGCAGGGGAGCTGTTTTTT
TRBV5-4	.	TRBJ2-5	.	CASSLVVLFGQQETQYF	TGTGCCAGCAGCTTGGTAGTTTTGTTTGGGCAGCAAGAGACCCAGTACTTC
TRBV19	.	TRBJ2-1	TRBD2	CASSIGTRSYNEQFF	TGTGCCAGTAGTATTGGGACTAGGTCCTACAATGAGCAGTTCTTC
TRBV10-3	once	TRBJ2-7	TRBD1	CAISESGTGGEQYF	TGTGCCATCAGTGAGTCCGGGACAGGGGGCGAGCAGTACTTC
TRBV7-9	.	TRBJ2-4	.	CASSLNADNIQYF	TGTGCCAGCAGCTTAAATGCGGATAACATTCAGTACTTC
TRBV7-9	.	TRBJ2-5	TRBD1	CASSDSDRFQETQYF	TGTGCCAGCAGCGACTCGGACAGGTTCCAAGAGACCCAGTACTTC
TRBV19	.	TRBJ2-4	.	CATQSEGVGNIQYF	TGTGCCACCCAATCGGAAGGGGTAGGAAACATTCAGTACTTC
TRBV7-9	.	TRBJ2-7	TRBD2	CASSFFPSGTSVSYEQYF	TGTGCCAGCAGTTTCTTCCCCTCCGGGACTAGCGTCTCCTACGAGCAGTACTTC
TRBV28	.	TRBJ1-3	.	CASSLRSSGNTIYF	TGTGCCAGCAGTTTACGGAGCTCTGGAAACACCATATATTTT
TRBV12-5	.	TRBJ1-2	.	CASGLGSGHYGYTF	TGTGCTAGTGGTTTGGGGAGCGGCCACTATGGCTACACCTTC
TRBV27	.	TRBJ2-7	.	CASSFSGQSYEQYF	TGTGCCAGCAGTTTTAGCGGCCAGTCCTACGAGCAGTACTTC
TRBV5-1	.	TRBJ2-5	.	CASSLVAAQETQYF	TGCGCCAGCAGCTTGGTAGCAGCACAAGAGACCCAGTACTTC
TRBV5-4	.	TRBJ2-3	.	CASSSAGADTQYF	TGTGCCAGCAGCTCAGCCGGGGCAGATACGCAGTATTTT
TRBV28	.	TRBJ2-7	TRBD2	CASRGSGRASYEQYF	TGTGCCAGCAGGGGTAGCGGGAGGGCCTCCTACGAGCAGTACTTC
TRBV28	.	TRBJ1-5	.	CASRRGFSNQPQHF	TGTGCCAGCAGGAGGGGGTTCAGCAATCAGCCCCAGCATTTT
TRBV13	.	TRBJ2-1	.	CASSQQDQRRLYNEQFF	TGTGCCAGCAGCCAACAGGACCAGCGCCGCCTATACAATGAGCAGTTCTTC
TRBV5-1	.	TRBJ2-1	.	CASSLGGSNYNEQFF	TGCGCCAGCAGCTTGGGGGGCTCTAATTACAATGAGCAGTTCTTC
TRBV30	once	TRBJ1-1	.	CAWSADTNTEAFF	TGTGCCTGGAGCGCGGACACGAACACTGAAGCTTTCTTT